This T cell receptor (beta chain) stems from a study of spatial heterogeneity in lung cancer. As for the study in general: About 26 months after resection was the median timing of the follow-up PBMC samples, which were sequenced when available. Each distinct TCR and UMI combination averaged more than ten appearances in raw reads. Beta-chain sequences consistently outnumbered alpha-chain sequences in detection.

This clonotype was picked up many times. Its antigen is not identified. TCRdb independently ran MiXCR on the 5' RACE reads; one entry per CDR3 protein. Of about 120,000 distinct CDR3 sequences in the sample, 10% to 15% were seen once. Time point noted: blood at routine non-recurrence follow-up after resection. Extraction of whole RNA from tumor, nontumor lung or frozen PBMC preceded unsorted sequencing. Study outcomes and limitations: Ubiquitous expanded tumor TCRs surfaced in blood more at resection than they did at follow-up.

Germline assignment: CDR1 MNHEY and CDR2 SVGEGT. With V trimmed by 2 bases and J by 4 bases, 9 bases remained unmatched. The CDR3 has 17 amino acids. This sequence joins TRBV6-2 or TRBV6-3 and TRBJ1-5; TRBD1 aligns across 9 bases. This receptor was obtained from a male donor with early-stage non-small cell lung cancer. The sequencing used PBMCs, collected at follow-up. CDR3 in DNA: TGTGCCAGCAGTTACACGGGACAGGGCAGTACTAATCAGCCCCAGCATTTT. This gives the protein CASSYTGQGSTNQPQHF.